Following are 24 T cell receptor beta chains from one sample sequenced in a study of blood T cell repertoires in COVID-19. Here immunoSEQ multiplex PCR was the method, and the copy in TCRdb shows in-frame clones only, minus some. The sample consists of about 420,000 clones, approximately 90% of them appearing once. Sample: peripheral blood. All receptors come from a man younger than 30 with COVID-19, enrolled during active disease.

The CDR3 bases are TGTGCCAGCAGCGCCGGACAGGGGGCAGAGCTCCCCGAGCAGTACTTC. Translated: CASSAGQGAELPEQYF. This chain joins TRBV9 and TRBJ2-7; 11 positions match TRBD1. J gave up 6 bases and V 3 bases, and 11 bases lay outside the gene matches. The CDR3 is 16 residues long. Per the germline V gene, CDR1 is SGDLS and CDR2 is YYNGEE.

This clone was counted once. V is TRBV6-6 and J is TRBJ2-1; TRBD1 is a possible D gene (6 bases). The V end was cut by 5 bases, the J end by 5 bases, with 10 bases between. CDR1 and CDR2 from the germline V gene are MNHNY and SVGAGI (reference sequence). The CDR3 sequence is 13 residues long. The CDR3 bases are TGTGCCAGCAGTAGGGGGAGAGACAATGAGCAGTTCTTC. Translation gives CASSRGRDNEQFF.

The rearrangement links TRBV6-5 to TRBJ1-5; D is ambiguous. This CDR3 is 12 amino acids long. Germline-derived CDR1 and CDR2 are MNHEY and SVGAGI. The germline V and J ends were trimmed by 10 bases and 1 base, with 8 bases remaining between them. This chain's CDR3 is CATRRSNQPQHF. DNA of the CDR3: TGTGCCACCCGGAGGAGCAATCAGCCCCAGCATTTT.

The chain carries TRBV15 and TRBJ1-5, with D possibly matching TRBD1 (6 bases). This CDR3 has 14 residues. Germline CDR1 reads LNHNV; CDR2 reads YYDKDF (reference sequence). V shed 3 bases and J shed 6 bases, with 12 bases lying between them. The CDR3 coding sequence is TGTGCCACCAGCAGGTACAGGGAAACTCAGCCCCAGCATTTT. It translates to CATSRYRETQPQHF.

The V call is TRBV19, the J call TRBJ1-5, with D uncertain. V dropped 11 bases and J dropped 2 bases, with 13 bases sitting between them. Germline CDR1 is LNHDA and CDR2 is SQIVND (reference sequence). This CDR3 is built from 13 residues. CDR3 in amino acids: CAGSYGGNQPQHF. CDR3 bases: TGTGCCGGATCCTATGGAGGCAATCAGCCCCAGCATTTT.

J is TRBJ2-7 and V is TRBV7-2; 8 bases match TRBD1. The ends lost 4 bases at V and 2 bases at J; junction bases unmatched: 7. CDR3 length: 15 amino acids. Germline lookup yields CDR1 SGHTA and CDR2 FQGNSA. The DNA for the CDR3 is TGTGCCAGCAGCTGGTATATGGGACAGGCCTACGAGCAGTACTTC. Amino acids: CASSWYMGQAYEQYF.

The chain recombines TRBV2 with TRBJ2-2; 8 positions match TRBD2. The CDR3 consists of 15 residues. CDR1 and CDR2 from the germline V gene are SNHLY and FYNNEI. V shed 7 bases and J 6 bases; nucleotides not matched to a gene: 10. The CDR3 bases are TGTGCCAGCACCAGAGAAGCGGGAGCCCCCGGGGAGCTGTTTTTT. It translates to CASTREAGAPGELFF.

This clone was counted once. This rearrangement joins TRBV6-5 to TRBJ2-7, with TRBD2 identical over 7 bases. V lost 6 bases, J lost 1 base, and 6 bases stayed unmatched. Germline V gene data show CDR1 as MNHEY and CDR2 as SVGAGI. This CDR3 is 14 amino acids long. For the CDR3, the DNA is TGTGCCAGCAGCGCCCGCGGGAGTTCCTACGAGCAGTACTTC. Amino acids: CASSARGSSYEQYF.

The CDR3 is CASSKGGTGGRNEQFF. The CDR3 coding sequence is TGTGCCAGCAGCAAAGGAGGGACAGGGGGACGGAATGAGCAGTTCTTC. This chain uses TRBV21-1 with TRBJ2-1; the DNA was not compared with TRBD1, the D call given in the table. TRBV21-1 is a listed pseudogene. CDR3 length: 16 amino acids.

CDR3 nucleotides: TGCAGCACCATACAGGGGTCGAACACTGAAGCTTTCTTT. Amino acids: CSTIQGSNTEAFF. The gene calls are TRBV29-1 and TRBJ1-1, with 7 bases aligning to TRBD1. Germline V lookup: CDR1 SQVTM, CDR2 ANQGSEA. Trimming removed 8 bases from V and 1 base from J; junction bases left unmatched: 7. The CDR3 consists of 13 residues.

The V and J genes are TRBV2 and TRBJ2-5, with D possibly TRBD2 on 5 matching bases. Germline V gene data show CDR1 as SNHLY and CDR2 as FYNNEI. V gave up 5 bases and J gave up 0 bases, with 10 bases separating them. The CDR3 extends over 14 amino acids. CDR3 protein: CASSPEGDQETQYF. The CDR3 bases are TGTGCCAGCAGTCCCGAGGGAGACCAAGAGACCCAGTACTTC.

The V and J genes are TRBV7-2 and TRBJ2-3; 10 nucleotides align to TRBD1. The ends lost 5 bases at V and 7 bases at J; junction bases unmatched: 6. Germline V CDR1 and CDR2: SGHTA, FQGNSA. The CDR3 is 14 amino acids. CDR3 protein: CASSQRQGAHTQYF. CDR3 nucleotide sequence: TGTGCCAGCAGCCAACGACAGGGGGCACATACGCAGTATTTT.

The chain is built from TRBV18 and TRBJ1-4; possible D gene TRBD1, 5 bases. Deletions cut 2 bases from V and 0 bases from J, with 10 bases between. Germline CDR1 KGHSH, CDR2 LQKENI. This CDR3 comprises 16 residues. The CDR3 bases are TGTGCCAGCTCACCATTCGACAGTGCAACTAATGAAAAACTGTTTTTT. Protein product: CASSPFDSATNEKLFF.

The CDR3 coding sequence is TGTGCCAGCAGTTACTGGCCCTCGGGGGATAATGAAAAACTGTTTTTT. It specifies CASSYWPSGDNEKLFF. The chain is built from TRBV6-5 and TRBJ1-4; weak D call: TRBD1 (5 bases). The CDR3 loop spans 16 amino acids. With 1 base removed from V and 4 bases from J, the gap between germline ends came to 13 bases. Germline lookup yields CDR1 MNHEY and CDR2 SVGAGI.

The V gene is TRBV7-3, the J gene TRBJ1-6; TRBD1 is a possible D gene (5 bases). The V end was cut by 0 bases, the J end by 2 bases, with 5 bases between. The CDR3 spans 15 residues. The germline V gene has CDR1 SGHTA and CDR2 FQGTGA. The chain's CDR3 is CASSLTGPYNSPLHF. CDR3 in DNA: TGTGCCAGCAGCTTAACGGGGCCCTATAATTCACCCCTCCACTTT.

The chain has TRBV7-9 and TRBJ2-3, with a possible D match to TRBD1 (5 bases). Germline loops: CDR1 SEHNR, CDR2 FQNEAQ (reference sequence). The V end lost 6 bases, the J end lost 1 base, and 14 bases lay between the germline ends. CDR3 length: 15 residues. CDR3 protein: CASSLGSQGTDTQYF. DNA for the CDR3: TGTGCCAGCAGTTTGGGATCACAGGGCACAGATACGCAGTATTTT.

This chain uses TRBV4-1 with TRBJ1-1; unclear D gene. From germline, CDR1 is MGHRA and CDR2 YSYEKL. The CDR3 extends over 15 amino acids. Trimming removed 0 bases at V and 1 base at J, with 9 bases between. Here the CDR3 reads CASSQDAYGNTEAFF. Here the CDR3 DNA reads TGCGCCAGCAGCCAAGATGCCTACGGGAACACTGAAGCTTTCTTT.

This clone was observed a few times. This chain joins TRBV30 and TRBJ2-2; no firm D call. Germline CDR1 is GTSNPN and CDR2 is SVGIG (reference sequence). V shed 1 base and J shed 4 bases, with 7 bases lying between them. This CDR3 has 13 residues. CDR3 amino acids: CAWSGHATGELFF. The CDR3 nucleotides are TGTGCCTGGAGTGGACACGCCACCGGGGAGCTGTTTTTT.

This chain links TRBV7-9 with TRBJ2-6; a possible D gene is TRBD1 (5 bases). This CDR3 spans 17 amino acids. Germline assignment: CDR1 SEHNR and CDR2 FQNEAQ (reference sequence). The V and J ends lost 5 bases and 0 bases respectively, with 14 bases between them. CDR3 region: CASSPRFDSSGANVLTF. CDR3 sequence (DNA): TGTGCCAGCAGCCCCCGTTTCGACAGCTCTGGGGCCAACGTCCTGACTTTC.

The chain is built from TRBV29-1 and TRBJ1-1; D remains ambiguous. Trimming pared 0 bases from V and 0 bases from J, leaving 5 bases between. Germline-derived CDR1 and CDR2 are SQVTM and ANQGSEA. This CDR3 is built from 13 residues. CDR3 nucleotide sequence: TGCAGCGTTGAAGACCCCATGAACACTGAAGCTTTCTTT. This codes for CSVEDPMNTEAFF.

This chain links TRBV5-1 with TRBJ1-3, with D possibly TRBD1 on 6 matching bases. V lost 2 bases and J 1 base, leaving 13 bases between the germline ends. From germline, CDR1 is SGHRS and CDR2 YFSETQ. CDR3 length: 16 amino acids. The CDR3 sequence: CASSFKQGKSGNTIYF. The CDR3 DNA follows: TGCGCCAGCAGCTTTAAACAGGGAAAATCTGGAAACACCATATATTTT.

The rearrangement links TRBV15 to TRBJ2-4; a weak D match, TRBD2 (5 bases). The CDR3 length is 13 residues. The germline V gene encodes CDR1 LNHNV and CDR2 YYDKDF (reference sequence). V was clipped by 4 bases and J by 8 bases, with 12 bases between them. This CDR3 is CATSISRVDIQYF. For the CDR3, the DNA is TGTGCCACCAGCATCTCGAGGGTTGACATTCAGTACTTC.

This chain uses TRBV30 with TRBJ2-1, with D tentatively TRBD2 (6 bases). Per the germline V gene, CDR1 is GTSNPN and CDR2 is SVGIG (reference sequence). CDR3 length equals 12 residues. Trimming took 5 bases from V and 3 from J, leaving 8 bases between them. CDR3 residues: CAWGTFYNEQFF. In DNA, the CDR3 is TGTGCCTGGGGGACTTTCTACAATGAGCAGTTCTTC.

The chain employs TRBV29-1 and TRBJ1-1; 7 positions match TRBD1. Trimming took 2 bases from V and 2 from J; bases not matched to a gene: 2. This CDR3 is built from 13 residues. Germline values: CDR1 SQVTM, CDR2 ANQGSEA. The CDR3 loop reads CSVERQGNTEAFF. Here the CDR3 DNA reads TGCAGCGTTGAAAGACAGGGTAACACTGAAGCTTTCTTT.